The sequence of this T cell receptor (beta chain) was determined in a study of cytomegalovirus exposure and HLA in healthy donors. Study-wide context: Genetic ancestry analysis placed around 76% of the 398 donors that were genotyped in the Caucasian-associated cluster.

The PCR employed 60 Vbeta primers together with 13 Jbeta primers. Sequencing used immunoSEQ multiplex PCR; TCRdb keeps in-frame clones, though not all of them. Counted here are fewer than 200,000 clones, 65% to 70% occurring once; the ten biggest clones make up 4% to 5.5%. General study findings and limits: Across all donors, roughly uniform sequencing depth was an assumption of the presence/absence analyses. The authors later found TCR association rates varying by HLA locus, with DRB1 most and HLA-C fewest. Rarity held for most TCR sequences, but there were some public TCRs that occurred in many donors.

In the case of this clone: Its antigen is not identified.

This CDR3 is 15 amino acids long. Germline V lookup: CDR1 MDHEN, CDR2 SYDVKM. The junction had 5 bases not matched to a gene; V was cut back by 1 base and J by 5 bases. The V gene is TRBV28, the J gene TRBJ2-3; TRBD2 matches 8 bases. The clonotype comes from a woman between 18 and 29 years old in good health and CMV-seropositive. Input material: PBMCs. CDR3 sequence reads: CASSLFSGSRDTQYF. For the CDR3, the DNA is TGTGCCAGCAGTTTATTCAGCGGGAGTCGAGATACGCAGTATTTT.